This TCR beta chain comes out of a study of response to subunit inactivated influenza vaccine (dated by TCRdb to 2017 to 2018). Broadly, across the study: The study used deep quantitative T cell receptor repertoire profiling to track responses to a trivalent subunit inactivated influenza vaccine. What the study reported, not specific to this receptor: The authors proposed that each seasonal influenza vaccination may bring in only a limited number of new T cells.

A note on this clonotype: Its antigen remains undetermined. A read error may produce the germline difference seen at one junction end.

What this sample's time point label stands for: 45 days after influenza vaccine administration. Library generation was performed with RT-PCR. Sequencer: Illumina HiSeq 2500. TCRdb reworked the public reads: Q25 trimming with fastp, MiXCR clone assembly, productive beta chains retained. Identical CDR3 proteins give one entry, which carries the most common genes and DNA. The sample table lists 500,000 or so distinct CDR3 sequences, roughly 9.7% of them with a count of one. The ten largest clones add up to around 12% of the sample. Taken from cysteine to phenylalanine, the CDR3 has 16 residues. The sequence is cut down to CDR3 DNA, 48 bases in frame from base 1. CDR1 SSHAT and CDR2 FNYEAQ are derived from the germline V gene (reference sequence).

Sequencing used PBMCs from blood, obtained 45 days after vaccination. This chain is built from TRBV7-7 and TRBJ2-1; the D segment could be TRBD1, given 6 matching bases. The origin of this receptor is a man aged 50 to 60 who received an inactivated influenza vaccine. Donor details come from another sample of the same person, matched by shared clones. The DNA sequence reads TGTGCTAGCAGCTTAGGACAGCTTGGTGGGGGCGATGAGCAGTTCTTC. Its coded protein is CASSLGQLGGGDEQFF.